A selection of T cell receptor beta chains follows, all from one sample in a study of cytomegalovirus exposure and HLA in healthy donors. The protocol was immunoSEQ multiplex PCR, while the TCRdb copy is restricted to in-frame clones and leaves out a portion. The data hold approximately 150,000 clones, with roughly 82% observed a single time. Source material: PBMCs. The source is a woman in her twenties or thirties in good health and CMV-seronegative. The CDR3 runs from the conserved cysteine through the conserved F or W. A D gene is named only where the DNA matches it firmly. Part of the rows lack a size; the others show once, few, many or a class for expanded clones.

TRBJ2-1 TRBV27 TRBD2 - TGTGCCAGCAGTTCCCCCTTAGCGGGTAACAATGAGCAGTTCTTC CASSSPLAGNNEQFF
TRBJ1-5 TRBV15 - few TGTGCCACCAGCAGTACAGGCTATAGCAATCAGCCCCAGCATTTT CATSSTGYSNQPQHF
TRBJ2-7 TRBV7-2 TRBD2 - TGTGCCAGCAGCTTAGCCGGACTAGGCTACGAGCAGTACTTC CASSLAGLGYEQYF
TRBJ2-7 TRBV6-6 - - TGTGCCAGCAGTTACTCGAGGTCCCTGACCTACGAGCAGTACTTC CASSYSRSLTYEQYF
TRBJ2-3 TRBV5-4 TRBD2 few TGTGCCAGCAGCTTGCCCACGGGACTAGCAACAGATACGCAGTATTTT CASSLPTGLATDTQYF
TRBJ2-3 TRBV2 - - TGTGCCAGCAGTCTCAGGTGGGGGGTTACAGATACGCAGTATTTT CASSLRWGVTDTQYF
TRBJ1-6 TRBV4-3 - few TGCGCCAGCAGCCAGGCCAGGGGCGTACCATATAATTCACCCCTCCACTTT CASSQARGVPYNSPLHF
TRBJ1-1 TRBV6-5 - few TGTGCCAGCAGTCTACAGGGAAGTGGGAACACTGAAGCTTTCTTT CASSLQGSGNTEAFF
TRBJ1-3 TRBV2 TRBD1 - TGTGCCAGCAGTGGACAGGGGGCAGTTGGAAACACCATATATTTT CASSGQGAVGNTIYF
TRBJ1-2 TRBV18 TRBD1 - TGTGCCAGCTACAAATCACAGGGGGCTAACTATGGCTACACCTTC CASYKSQGANYGYTF
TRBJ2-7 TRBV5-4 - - TGTGCCAGCAGCAGACCGACAGTATCCGAGCAGTACTTC CASSRPTVSEQYF
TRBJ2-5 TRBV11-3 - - TGTGCCAGCAGCTTAGGGGGGGACGGGGAGACCCAGTACTTC CASSLGGDGETQYF
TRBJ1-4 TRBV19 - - TGTGCCACTCACAAAGGGGCAGCCTCTCCTAATGAAAAACTGTTTTTT CATHKGAASPNEKLFF
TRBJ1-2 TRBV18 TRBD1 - TGTGCCAGCTCACAGCAGGGGGCGCATGGCTACACCTTC CASSQQGAHGYTF
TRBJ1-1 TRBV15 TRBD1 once TGTGCCACCAGCAGTGGACAGGGGAACACTGAAGCTTTCTTT CATSSGQGNTEAFF
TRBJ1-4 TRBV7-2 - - TGTGCCAGCAGCTTCCGGGGGACCGGGGAAAAACTGTTTTTT CASSFRGTGEKLFF
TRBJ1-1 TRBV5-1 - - TGCGCCAGCAGGCCCAGGGGATACATGAACACTGAAGCTTTCTTT CASRPRGYMNTEAFF